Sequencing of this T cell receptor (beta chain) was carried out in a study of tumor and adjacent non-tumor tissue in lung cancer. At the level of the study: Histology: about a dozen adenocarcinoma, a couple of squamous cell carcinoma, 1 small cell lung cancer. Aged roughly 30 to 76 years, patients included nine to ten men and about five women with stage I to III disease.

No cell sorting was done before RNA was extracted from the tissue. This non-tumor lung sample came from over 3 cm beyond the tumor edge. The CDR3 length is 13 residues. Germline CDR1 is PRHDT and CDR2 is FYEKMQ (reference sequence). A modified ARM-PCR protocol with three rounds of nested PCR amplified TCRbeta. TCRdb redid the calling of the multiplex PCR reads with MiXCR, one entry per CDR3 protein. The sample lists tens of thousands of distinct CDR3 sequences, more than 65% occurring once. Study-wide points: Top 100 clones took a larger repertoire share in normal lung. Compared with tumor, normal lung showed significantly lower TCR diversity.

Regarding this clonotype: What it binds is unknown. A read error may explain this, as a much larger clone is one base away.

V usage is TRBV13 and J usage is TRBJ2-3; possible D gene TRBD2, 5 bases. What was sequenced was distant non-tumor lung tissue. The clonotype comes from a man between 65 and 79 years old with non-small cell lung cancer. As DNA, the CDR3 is TGTGCCAGCGAGGGCGGAGGCTCAGATACGCGGTATTTT. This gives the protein CASEGGGSDTRYF.